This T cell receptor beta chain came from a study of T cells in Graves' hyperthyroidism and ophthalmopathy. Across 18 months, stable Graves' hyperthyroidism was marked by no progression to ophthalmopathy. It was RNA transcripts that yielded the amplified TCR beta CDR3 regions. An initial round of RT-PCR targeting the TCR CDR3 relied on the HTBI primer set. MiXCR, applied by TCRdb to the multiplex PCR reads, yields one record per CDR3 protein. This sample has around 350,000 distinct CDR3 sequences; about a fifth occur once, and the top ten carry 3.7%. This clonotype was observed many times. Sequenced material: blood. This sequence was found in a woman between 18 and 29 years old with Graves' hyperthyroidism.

CDR3 DNA sequence: TGTGCCAGCAGCAAGCGGGTTAGGGAGACCCAGTACTTC. Protein: CASSKRVRETQYF. The chain has TRBV7-2 and TRBJ2-5, with D possibly TRBD2 on 6 matching bases. V dropped 5 bases and J dropped 5 bases, with 12 bases sitting between them. Germline V CDR1 and CDR2: SGHTA, FQGNSA. This CDR3 comprises 13 residues.